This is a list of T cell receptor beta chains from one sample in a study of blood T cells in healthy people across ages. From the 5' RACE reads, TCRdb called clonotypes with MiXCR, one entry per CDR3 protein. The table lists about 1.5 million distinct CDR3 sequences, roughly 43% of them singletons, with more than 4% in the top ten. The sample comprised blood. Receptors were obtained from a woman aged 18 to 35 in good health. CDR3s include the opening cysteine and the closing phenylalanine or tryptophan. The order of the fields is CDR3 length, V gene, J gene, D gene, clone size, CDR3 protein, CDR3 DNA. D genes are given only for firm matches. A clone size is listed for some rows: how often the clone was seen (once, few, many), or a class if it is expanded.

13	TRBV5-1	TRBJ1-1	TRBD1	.	CASTGQGMTEAFF	TGCGCCAGCACAGGACAGGGGATGACTGAAGCTTTCTTT
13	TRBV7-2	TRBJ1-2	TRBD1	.	CASSFPGQPFFTF	TGTGCCAGCAGCTTCCCGGGACAGCCTTTTTTCACCTTC
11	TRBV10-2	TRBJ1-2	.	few	CASSDYYGYTF	TGCGCCAGCAGTGATTACTATGGCTACACCTTC
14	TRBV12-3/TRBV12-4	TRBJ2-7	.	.	CVSSRRGGWDEQYF	TGTGTCAGCAGCCGTAGGGGAGGATGGGACGAGCAGTACTTC
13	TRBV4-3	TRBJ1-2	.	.	CASSQEQGLGYTF	TGCGCCAGCAGCCAAGAACAGGGTTTAGGCTACACCTTC
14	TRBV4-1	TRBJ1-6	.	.	CASSQVGYNSPLHF	TGCGCCAGCAGCCAAGTTGGTTATAATTCACCCCTCCACTTT
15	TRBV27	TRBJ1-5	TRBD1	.	CASRPTGEWNQPQHF	TGTGCCAGCAGACCCACAGGGGAGTGGAATCAGCCCCAGCATTTT
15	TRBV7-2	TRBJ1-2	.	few	CASSSNGPPNYGYTF	TGTGCCAGCAGCTCCAACGGGCCTCCTAACTATGGCTACACCTTC
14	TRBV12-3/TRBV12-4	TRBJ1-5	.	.	CASSSKGIGQPQHF	TGTGCCAGCAGTTCAAAGGGGATAGGTCAGCCCCAGCATTTT
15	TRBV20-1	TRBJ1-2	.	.	CSARDRQGTNYGYTF	TGCAGTGCTAGAGATCGGCAGGGGACCAACTATGGCTACACCTTC
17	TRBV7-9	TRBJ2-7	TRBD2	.	CASSRTSGGLFFNEQYF	TGTGCCAGCAGCCGGACTAGCGGGGGGCTTTTTTTCAATGAGCAGTACTTC
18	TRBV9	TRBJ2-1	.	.	CASSVELFGRISYNEQFF	TGTGCCAGCAGCGTAGAACTTTTCGGGAGAATCTCTTACAATGAGCAGTTCTTC
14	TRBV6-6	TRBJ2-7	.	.	CASSYMTDSYEQYF	TGTGCCAGCAGCTACATGACAGATTCCTACGAGCAGTACTTC
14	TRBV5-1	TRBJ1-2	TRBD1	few	CASSTGGADYGYTF	TGCGCCAGCAGCACAGGGGGCGCGGACTATGGCTACACCTTC
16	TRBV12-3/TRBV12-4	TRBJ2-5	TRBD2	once	CACSLEASGVIETQYF	TGTGCCTGCAGTTTAGAAGCTAGCGGAGTGATTGAGACCCAGTACTTC
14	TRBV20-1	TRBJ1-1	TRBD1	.	CSAAPTGVGTEAFF	TGCAGTGCTGCGCCCACAGGGGTTGGTACTGAAGCTTTCTTT
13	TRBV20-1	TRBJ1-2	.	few	CSASGRGAGGYTF	TGCAGTGCTAGTGGGCGGGGGGCGGGTGGCTACACCTTC
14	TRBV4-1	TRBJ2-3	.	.	CAGTEKGERNTQYF	TGCGCCGGCACCGAAAAGGGGGAACGGAATACGCAGTATTTT
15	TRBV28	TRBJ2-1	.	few	CASSSTLGLNNEQFF	TGTGCCAGCAGTTCCACCCTGGGGTTGAACAATGAGCAGTTCTTC
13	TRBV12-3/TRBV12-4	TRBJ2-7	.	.	CASSFGQYYEQYF	TGTGCCAGCAGTTTCGGGCAGTACTACGAGCAGTACTTC
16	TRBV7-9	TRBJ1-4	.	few	CASSQIVGRRGEKLFF	TGTGCCAGCAGTCAAATAGTGGGACGCCGGGGCGAAAAACTGTTTTTT
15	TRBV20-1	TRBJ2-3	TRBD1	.	CSARMRTGGNQPQYF	TGCAGTGCTAGGATGCGGACAGGGGGCAATCAGCCCCAGTATTTT
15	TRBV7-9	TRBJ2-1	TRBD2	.	CASSLLGGGADEQFF	TGTGCCAGCAGCTTACTCGGCGGGGGGGCCGATGAGCAGTTCTTC
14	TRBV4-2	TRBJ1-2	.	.	CASSQSSPHYGYTF	TGTGCCAGCAGCCAATCCTCCCCTCATTATGGCTACACCTTC
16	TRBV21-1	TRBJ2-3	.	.	CASSNGTWSSTDTQYF	TGTGCCAGCAGCAATGGAACGTGGAGTAGCACAGATACGCAGTATTTT
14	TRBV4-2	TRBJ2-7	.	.	CASSQDLRGYEQYF	TGTGCCAGCAGCCAAGATCTTAGGGGTTACGAGCAGTACTTC
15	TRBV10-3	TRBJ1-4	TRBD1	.	CAIRGDSLTNEKLFF	TGTGCCATCAGGGGGGACAGCCTGACTAATGAAAAACTGTTTTTT
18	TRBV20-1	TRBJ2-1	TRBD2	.	CSARDTGLTGLSYNEQFF	TGCAGTGCTAGAGATACGGGACTAACCGGATTATCCTACAATGAGCAGTTCTTC
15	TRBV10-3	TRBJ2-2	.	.	CAISDLRVNTGELFF	TGTGCCATCAGTGACCTGAGGGTCAACACCGGGGAGCTGTTTTTT
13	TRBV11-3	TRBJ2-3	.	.	CASSSPSIDTQYF	TGTGCCAGCAGCTCCCCGTCAATCGATACGCAGTATTTT
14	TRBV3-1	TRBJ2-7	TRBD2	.	CASSTLAGGDEQYF	TGTGCCAGCAGCACGCTAGCGGGAGGGGACGAGCAGTACTTC
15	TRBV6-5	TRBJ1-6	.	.	CASSYVASSNSPLHF	TGTGCCAGCAGTTACGTAGCAAGTTCTAATTCACCCCTCCACTTT
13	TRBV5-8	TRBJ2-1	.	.	CASSPLRGGEQFF	TGTGCCAGCAGCCCCCTGAGGGGAGGTGAGCAGTTCTTC
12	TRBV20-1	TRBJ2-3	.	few	CSASGSPDTQYF	TGCAGTGCTAGTGGGTCCCCAGATACGCAGTATTTT
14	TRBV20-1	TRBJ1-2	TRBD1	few	CSASGQGGGYGYTF	TGCAGTGCTAGTGGACAGGGAGGGGGCTATGGCTACACCTTC
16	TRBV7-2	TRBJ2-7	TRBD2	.	CASSLGISGSSYEQYF	TGTGCCAGCAGCTTAGGTATTAGCGGGAGCTCCTACGAGCAGTACTTC
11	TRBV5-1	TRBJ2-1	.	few	CASRLGNEQFF	TGCGCCAGCAGACTAGGGAATGAGCAGTTCTTC